These 8 T cell receptor beta chains originate from one sample sequenced in a study of vaccination and CD4 T cells after COVID-19. Stated treatment: roughly 11-day PBMC culture with coronavirus spike peptide pools or control peptides (ViraFEST assay). During the years 2011-2018, before the COVID-19 pandemic, the unexposed donor's CD4+ T cells were collected. These receptors' antigens are unknown. Sequenced with the Oncomine TCR Beta short-read assay was DNA taken from cultured CD4+ T cells. TCRdb processed the PCR reads anew with MiXCR; each CDR3 protein has one entry. In the table there are about 7,400 distinct CDR3 sequences, 35% to 40% of which are singletons. Sequenced: CD4+ T cells from blood, cultured in vitro. All receptors derive from a human donor in good health.

This clonotype was detected a few times. V is TRBV20-1 and J is TRBJ2-3; 11 nucleotides align to TRBD2. There are 15 residues in the CDR3. Trimming cost V 4 bases and J 3 bases; bases outside gene matches: 6. Germline lookup yields CDR1 DFQATT and CDR2 SNEGSKA (reference sequence). This chain's CDR3 is CSAIRTSGLTDTQYF. The CDR3 coding sequence is TGCAGTGCTATCCGGACTAGCGGGCTAACAGATACGCAGTATTTT.

In this sample, this clonotype turned up a few times. The chain is built from TRBV7-2 and TRBJ1-4, with D perhaps matching TRBD1 (6 bases). The germline gives CDR1 SGHTA, CDR2 FQGNSA. The CDR3 loop spans 14 amino acids. V lost 5 bases to trimming and J lost 8 bases, with 15 bases between them. Here the CDR3 reads CASSPNRVGEKLFF. The CDR3 region has the DNA TGTGCCAGCAGCCCAAACAGGGTCGGCGAAAAACTGTTTTTT.

J is TRBJ2-7 and V is TRBV25-1, with D tentatively TRBD2 (5 bases). Trimming removed 6 bases at V and 2 bases at J, with 14 bases between. Per germline, CDR1 MGHDK and CDR2 SYGVNS. The CDR3 is made up of 14 amino acids. The CDR3 reads CASSRFGVTYEQYF. The CDR3 bases are TGTGCCAGCAGCAGGTTCGGGGTTACCTACGAGCAGTACTTC.

The V call is TRBV27, the J call TRBJ1-2; D is perhaps TRBD1 (6 bases). CDR3 length: 13 residues. The V end lost 5 bases, the J end lost 8 bases, and 15 bases lay between the germline ends. Germline CDR1 and CDR2: MNHEY and SMNVEV (reference sequence). CDR3 DNA sequence: TGTGCCAGCAGTCTGGCAACAGGGACCGGCTACACCTTC. Its protein is CASSLATGTGYTF.

The chain combines TRBV25-1 with TRBJ1-1, with a possible D match to TRBD1 (6 bases). CDR1 is MGHDK, CDR2 SYGVNS, per germline. CDR3 size: 12 residues. Between the trimmed V and J ends, which lost 5 bases and 3 bases, there was a span of 7 bases. The CDR3 bases are TGTGCCAGCAGTCACAGGGACACTGAAGCTTTCTTT. Amino acid sequence: CASSHRDTEAFF.

This clonotype occurred a few times. J is TRBJ2-3 and V is TRBV24-1; 7 bases are a match to TRBD2. Germline-derived CDR1 and CDR2 are KGHDR and SFDVKD. This CDR3 region has 19 residues. Germline trimming cut 0 bases from V and 3 bases from J; bases unmatched to any gene: 14. The CDR3 bases are TGTGCCACCAGTGATTTGGGGACTACCCGCCTCCAGCAAACAGATACGCAGTATTTT. Translating it yields CATSDLGTTRLQQTDTQYF.

The chain is built from TRBV6-1 and TRBJ2-7; D perhaps matches TRBD2 (6 bases). Trimming took off 6 bases at V and 2 bases at J, with 14 bases between the two ends. CDR3 length: 14 residues. CDR1 and CDR2 from the germline V gene are MNHNS and SASEGT. CDR3 coding DNA: TGTGCCAGCAGAGGGACTTCTCCAGCCTACGAGCAGTACTTC. Encoded protein: CASRGTSPAYEQYF.

The J gene is TRBJ2-1, the V gene TRBV27, with TRBD2 matching 7 bases. The CDR3 sequence is 17 residues long. With 3 bases clipped from V and 2 bases from J, the junction kept 10 bases outside the gene matches. Germline V lookup: CDR1 MNHEY, CDR2 SMNVEV (reference sequence). The CDR3 here is CASSFFWSGGTYNEQFF. For the CDR3, the DNA is TGTGCCAGCAGTTTCTTTTGGTCGGGAGGCACCTACAATGAGCAGTTCTTC.